This T cell receptor beta chain was identified during a study of cytomegalovirus exposure and HLA in healthy donors. This clone was observed a single time. In germline, CDR1 is SGHTA, CDR2 FQGTGA. The CDR3 runs to 16 residues. V lost 3 bases and J 4 bases, leaving 17 bases between the germline ends. Data came from immunoSEQ multiplex PCR; TCRdb stores just in-frame clones and leaves some out. The table includes about 95,000 clones, 85% detected once. Material: PBMCs. The chain employs TRBV7-3 and TRBJ2-3, with D perhaps TRBD2 (7 bases). The TCR originated in a man aged 18-30 years in good health and CMV-seropositive. This CDR3 reads CASSFRGAGGADTQYF. The CDR3 bases are TGTGCCAGCAGCTTCCGGGGGGCAGGAGGCGCAGATACGCAGTATTTT.